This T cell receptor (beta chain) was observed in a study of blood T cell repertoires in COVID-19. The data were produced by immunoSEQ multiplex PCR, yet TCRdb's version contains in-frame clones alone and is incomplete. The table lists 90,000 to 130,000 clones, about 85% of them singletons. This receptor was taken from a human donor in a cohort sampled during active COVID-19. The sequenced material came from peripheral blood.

The CDR3 spells CASRRLLATNEKLFF. The CDR3 nucleotides are TGTGCCAGCAGACGCCTATTAGCAACTAATGAAAAACTGTTTTTT. The chain joins TRBV6-5 to TRBJ1-4; D gene ambiguous. Deletions cut 6 bases from V and 0 bases from J, with 11 bases between. From germline, CDR1 is MNHEY and CDR2 SVGAGI. The CDR3 loop spans 15 amino acids.